This T cell receptor (beta chain) was profiled in a study of T cell clusters in autoimmune cytopenias. Multiplex touch-down PCR amplified TRB using TRB-A and TRB-B pools in one tube. TCRdb re-called the multiplex PCR reads, yielding one record per CDR3 amino acid sequence without DNA. The clone table shows some 2,800 distinct CDR3 sequences, with the ten largest holding over 35%. Each sample's input was around 270 ng genomic DNA, 38,000 or so genome equivalents. CDR1 is SGHRS and CDR2 is YFSETQ in the germline V gene. This CDR3 is 17 amino acids long. The data also belong to a second study, concerning T cell repertoires in aging, cancer and after chemotherapy.

Sequencing input: peripheral blood. The sequence was obtained from a human donor with an autoimmune cytopenia or autoimmune hepatitis (not recorded which). The chain links TRBV5-1 to TRBJ2-2; the TRBD1 assignment by TCRdb is unverifiable without DNA. The CDR3 region is CASSLGPTGSGTGELFF.